This T cell receptor beta chain derives from a study of blood T cell repertoires in COVID-19 (dated by TCRdb to the early 2020s). Describing the broader study: The collaborator samples originated in the United States, Italy and Spain and spanned the acute and convalescent phases of COVID-19. Where available, HLA class I and class II types were obtained from metadata supplied by the sample provider rather than from assay-based typing. The sample metadata nearly always contained a de-identified subject ID, COVID-19 status, age in years and sex. The repertoires were released in a freely available public database intended as a resource for research on the immune response to SARS-CoV-2. Samples came from the ongoing ImmuneRACE study (first 160 participants) plus 1,254 subjects from 6 global collaborators. The prospective study material was composed of cDNA or gDNA derived from T cells, B-cell-depleted T cells, or PBMCs. Deeply sampled blood TCRbeta repertoires from subjects exposed to, actively infected with, or recovered from COVID-19 were included in the dataset.

TCRbeta CDR3 regions were amplified from genomic DNA using the immunoSEQ Assay, a bias-controlled multiplex PCR. The authors processed their data as follows. The number of nucleated cells in each sample was estimated by amplification of reference gene primers within the assay. Sequence reads were collapsed and filtered to measure the absolute abundance of every unique TCRbeta CDR3 rearrangement. Productive Simpson clonality was computed per sample as the square root of Simpson's diversity index over productive rearrangements. The table was pulled from immuneACCESS by TCRdb, which kept in-frame rearrangements only. Such tables lose some clones; where checked, under half of the loss comes from unresolved V genes, and the rest has no known cause. For V, J and clone size, that table is used; D and trimming come from the DNA. The sample includes 90,000 or so clones, with about 85% observed a single time. The biggest ten clones account for 3.5% to 4.5% of the sample.

For this clone: Its antigen remains undetermined. There are no base qualities to consult, and no much larger clone falls within one base.

Study-wide findings and limitations: The amount of clinical and demographic metadata varied by source and participant and was provided uncurated.

V is pruned by 7 bases and J by 6 bases, leaving 10 bases of the junction without a gene match. Spanning cysteine to phenylalanine, the CDR3 consists of 15 amino acids. The DNA shown is the 45-base CDR3, in frame from base 1. Looking up the germline V gene yields CDR1 SGHRS and CDR2 YFSETQ. Each collaborating institution followed its own protocols to collect whole blood in K2EDTA tubes. For TCRbeta analysis, collaborators shipped samples in one of three forms: frozen whole blood, isolated PBMCs, or DNA extracted from either of those sample types. This sequence originates from a man aged 55 to 70 with acute or convalescent COVID-19. Sequencing was carried out using peripheral blood. The V gene is TRBV5-1 and the J gene is TRBJ2-2, with 9 middle bases fitting TRBD2. CDR3 sequence: CASARLAGRAGELFF. The sequenced DNA: TGCGCCAGCGCGCGGCTAGCGGGAAGGGCCGGGGAGCTGTTTTTT.